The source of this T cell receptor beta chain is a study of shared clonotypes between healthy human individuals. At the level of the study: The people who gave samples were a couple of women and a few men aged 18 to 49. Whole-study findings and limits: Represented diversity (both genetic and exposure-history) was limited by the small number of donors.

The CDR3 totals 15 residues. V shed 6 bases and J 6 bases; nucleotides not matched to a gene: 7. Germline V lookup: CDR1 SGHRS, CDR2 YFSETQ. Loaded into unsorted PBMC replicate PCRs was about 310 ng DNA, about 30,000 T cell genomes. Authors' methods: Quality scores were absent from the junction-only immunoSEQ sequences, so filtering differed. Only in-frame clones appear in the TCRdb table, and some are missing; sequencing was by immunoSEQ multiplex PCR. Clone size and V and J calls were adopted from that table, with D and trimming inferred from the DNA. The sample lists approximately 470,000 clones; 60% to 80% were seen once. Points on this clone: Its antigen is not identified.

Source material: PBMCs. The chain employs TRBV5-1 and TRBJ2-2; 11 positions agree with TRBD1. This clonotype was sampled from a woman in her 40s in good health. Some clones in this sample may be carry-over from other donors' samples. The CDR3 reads CASKLGQGASGELFF. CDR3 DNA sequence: TGCGCCAGCAAACTTGGACAGGGGGCTTCCGGGGAGCTGTTTTTT.